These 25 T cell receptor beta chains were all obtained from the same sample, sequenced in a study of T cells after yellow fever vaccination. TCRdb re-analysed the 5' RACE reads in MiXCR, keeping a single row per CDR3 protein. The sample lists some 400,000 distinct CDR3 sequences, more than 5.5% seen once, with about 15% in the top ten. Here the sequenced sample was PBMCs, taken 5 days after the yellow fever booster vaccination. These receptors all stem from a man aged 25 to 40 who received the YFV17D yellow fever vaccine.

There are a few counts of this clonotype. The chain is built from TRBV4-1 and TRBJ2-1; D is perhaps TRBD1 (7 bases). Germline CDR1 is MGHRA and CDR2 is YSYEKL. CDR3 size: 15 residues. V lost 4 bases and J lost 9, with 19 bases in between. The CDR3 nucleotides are TGCGCCAGCAGCCGCCGGGAGACAGGGCGTGGTGAGCAGTTCTTC. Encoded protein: CASSRRETGRGEQFF.

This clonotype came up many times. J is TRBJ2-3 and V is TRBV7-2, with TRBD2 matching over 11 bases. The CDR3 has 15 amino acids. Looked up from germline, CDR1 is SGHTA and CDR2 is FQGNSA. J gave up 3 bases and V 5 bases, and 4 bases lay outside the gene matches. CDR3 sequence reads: CASSRRTSGTDTQYF. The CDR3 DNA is TGTGCCAGCAGCAGACGGACTAGCGGGACAGATACGCAGTATTTT.

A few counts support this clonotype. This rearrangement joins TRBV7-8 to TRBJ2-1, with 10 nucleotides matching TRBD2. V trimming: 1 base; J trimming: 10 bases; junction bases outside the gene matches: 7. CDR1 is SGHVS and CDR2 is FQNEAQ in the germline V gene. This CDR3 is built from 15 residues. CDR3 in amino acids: CASSLDRLAGIEQFF. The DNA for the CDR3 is TGTGCCAGCAGCTTAGACCGACTAGCGGGTATAGAGCAGTTCTTC.

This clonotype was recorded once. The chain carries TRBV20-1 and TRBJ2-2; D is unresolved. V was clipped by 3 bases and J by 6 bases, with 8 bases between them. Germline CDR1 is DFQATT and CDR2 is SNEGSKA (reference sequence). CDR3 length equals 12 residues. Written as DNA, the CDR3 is TGCAGTGCTAGCGCCACCCCCGGGGAGCTGTTTTTT. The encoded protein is CSASATPGELFF.

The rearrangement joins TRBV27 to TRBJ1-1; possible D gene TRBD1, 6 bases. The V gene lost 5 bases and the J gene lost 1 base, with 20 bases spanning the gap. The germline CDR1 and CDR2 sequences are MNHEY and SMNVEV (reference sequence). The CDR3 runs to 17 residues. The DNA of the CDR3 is TGTGCCAGCAGTCCCCTCATCAGGGGAGGTGGGAACACTGAAGCTTTCTTT. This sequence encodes CASSPLIRGGGNTEAFF.

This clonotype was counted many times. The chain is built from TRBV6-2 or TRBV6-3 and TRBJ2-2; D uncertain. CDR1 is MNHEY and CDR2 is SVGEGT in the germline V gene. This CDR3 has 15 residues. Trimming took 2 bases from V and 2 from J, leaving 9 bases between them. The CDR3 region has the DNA TGTGCCAGCAGTTACGTGGGATCAAACACCGGGGAGCTGTTTTTT. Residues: CASSYVGSNTGELFF.

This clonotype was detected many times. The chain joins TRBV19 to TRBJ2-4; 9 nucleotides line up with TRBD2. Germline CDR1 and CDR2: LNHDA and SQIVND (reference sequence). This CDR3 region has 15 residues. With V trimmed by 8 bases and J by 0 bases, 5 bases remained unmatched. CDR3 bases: TGTGCCAGTTTGACTAGCGGACTAGCCAAAAACATTCAGTACTTC. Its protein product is CASLTSGLAKNIQYF.

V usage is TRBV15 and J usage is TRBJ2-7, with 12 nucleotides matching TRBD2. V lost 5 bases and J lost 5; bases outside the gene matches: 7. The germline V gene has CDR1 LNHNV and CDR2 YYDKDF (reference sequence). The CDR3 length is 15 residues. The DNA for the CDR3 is TGTGCCACCAGCGCCCGACTAGCGGGAGCCCACGAGCAGTACTTC. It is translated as CATSARLAGAHEQYF.

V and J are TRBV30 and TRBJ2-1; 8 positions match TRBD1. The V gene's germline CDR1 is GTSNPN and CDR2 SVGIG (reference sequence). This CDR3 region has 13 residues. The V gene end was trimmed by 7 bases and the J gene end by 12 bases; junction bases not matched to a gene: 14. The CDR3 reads CALNTGTGRVQFF. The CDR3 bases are TGTGCCTTGAACACGGGGACAGGACGAGTGCAGTTCTTC. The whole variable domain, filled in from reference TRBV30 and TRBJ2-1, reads SQTIHQWPATLVQPVGSPLSLECTVEGTSNPNLYWYRQAAGRGLQLLFYSVGIGQISSEVPQNLSASRPQDRQFILSSKKLLLSDSGFYLCALNTGTGRVQFFGPGTRLTVL.

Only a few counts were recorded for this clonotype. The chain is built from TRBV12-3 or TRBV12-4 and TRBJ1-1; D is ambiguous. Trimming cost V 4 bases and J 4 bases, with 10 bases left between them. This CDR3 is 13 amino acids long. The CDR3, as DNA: TGTGCCAGCAGTTCGGGTCCGGGCACTGAAGCTTTCTTT. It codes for CASSSGPGTEAFF.

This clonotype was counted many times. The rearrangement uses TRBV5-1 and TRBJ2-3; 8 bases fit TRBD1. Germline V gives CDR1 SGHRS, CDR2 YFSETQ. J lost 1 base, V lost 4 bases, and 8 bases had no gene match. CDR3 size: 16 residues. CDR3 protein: CASSDGGQGGTDTQYF. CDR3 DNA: TGCGCCAGCAGCGACGGCGGACAGGGAGGCACAGATACGCAGTATTTT. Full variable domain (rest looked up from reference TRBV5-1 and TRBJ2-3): KAGVTQTPRYLIKTRGQQVTLSCSPISGHRSVSWYQQTPGQGLQFLFEYFSETQRNKGNFPGRFSGRQFSNSRSEMNVSTLELGDSALYLCASSDGGQGGTDTQYFGPGTRLTVL.

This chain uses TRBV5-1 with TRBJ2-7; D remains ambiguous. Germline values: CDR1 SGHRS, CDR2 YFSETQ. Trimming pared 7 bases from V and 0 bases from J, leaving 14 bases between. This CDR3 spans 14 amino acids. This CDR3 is CASGSSLGSYEQYF. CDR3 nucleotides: TGCGCCAGCGGCTCGAGTTTGGGCTCCTACGAGCAGTACTTC. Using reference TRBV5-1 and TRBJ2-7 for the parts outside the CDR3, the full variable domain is KAGVTQTPRYLIKTRGQQVTLSCSPISGHRSVSWYQQTPGQGLQFLFEYFSETQRNKGNFPGRFSGRQFSNSRSEMNVSTLELGDSALYLCASGSSLGSYEQYFGPGTRLTVT.

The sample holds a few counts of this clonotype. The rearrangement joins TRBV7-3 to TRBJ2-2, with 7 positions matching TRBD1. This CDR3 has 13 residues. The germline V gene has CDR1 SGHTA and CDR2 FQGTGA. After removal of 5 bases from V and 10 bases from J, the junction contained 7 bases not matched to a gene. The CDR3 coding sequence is TGTGCCAGCAGCCCCCAGGGACAGCAGGAGCTGTTTTTT. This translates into CASSPQGQQELFF.

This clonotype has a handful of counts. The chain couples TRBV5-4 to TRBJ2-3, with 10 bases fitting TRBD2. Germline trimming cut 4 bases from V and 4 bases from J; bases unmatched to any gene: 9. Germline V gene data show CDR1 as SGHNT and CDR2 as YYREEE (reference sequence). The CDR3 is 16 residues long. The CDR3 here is CASSLTSGKASDTQYF. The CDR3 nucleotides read TGTGCCAGCAGCCTTACTAGCGGGAAAGCATCAGATACGCAGTATTTT.

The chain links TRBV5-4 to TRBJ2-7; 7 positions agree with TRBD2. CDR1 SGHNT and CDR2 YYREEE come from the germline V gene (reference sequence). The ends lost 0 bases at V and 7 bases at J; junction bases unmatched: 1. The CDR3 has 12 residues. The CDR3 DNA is TGTGCCAGCAGCTTGGACGGGAGGGAGCAGTACTTC. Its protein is CASSLDGREQYF.

CDR3 sequence: CASSGGQPQHF. DNA for the CDR3: TGTGCCAGCAGCGGGGGGCAGCCCCAGCATTTT. This chain uses TRBV28 with TRBJ1-5, with a tentative D call TRBD1 (5 bases). CDR3 length: 11 amino acids. Germline CDR1 is MDHEN and CDR2 is SYDVKM. With 6 bases removed from V and 7 bases from J, the gap between germline ends came to 7 bases.

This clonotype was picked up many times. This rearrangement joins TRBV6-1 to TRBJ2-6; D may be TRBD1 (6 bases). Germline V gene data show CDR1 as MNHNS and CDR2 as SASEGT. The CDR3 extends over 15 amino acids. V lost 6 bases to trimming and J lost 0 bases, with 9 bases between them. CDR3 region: CASSTGLSGANVLTF. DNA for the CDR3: TGTGCCAGCAGCACAGGGCTCTCTGGGGCCAACGTCCTGACTTTC.

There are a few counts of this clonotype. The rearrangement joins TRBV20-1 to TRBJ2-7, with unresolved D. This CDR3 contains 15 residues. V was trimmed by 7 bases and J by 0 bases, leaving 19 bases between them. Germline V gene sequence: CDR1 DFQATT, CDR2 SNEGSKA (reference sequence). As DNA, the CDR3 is TGCAGTGTCGCCAATCACTGGCCGGCCTCCTACGAGCAGTACTTC. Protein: CSVANHWPASYEQYF.

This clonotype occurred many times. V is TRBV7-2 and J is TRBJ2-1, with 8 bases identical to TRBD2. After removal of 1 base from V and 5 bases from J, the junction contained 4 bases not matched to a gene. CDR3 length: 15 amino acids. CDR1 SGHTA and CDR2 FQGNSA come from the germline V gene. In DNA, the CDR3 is TGTGCCAGCAGCTTAGTAGCGGGATCAAACAATGAGCAGTTCTTC. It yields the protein CASSLVAGSNNEQFF.

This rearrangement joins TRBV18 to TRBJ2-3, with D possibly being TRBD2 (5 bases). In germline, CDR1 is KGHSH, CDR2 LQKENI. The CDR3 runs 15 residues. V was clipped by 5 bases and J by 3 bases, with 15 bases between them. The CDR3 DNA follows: TGTGCCAGCTCAGCGGCCCGAAGAGGGACAGATACGCAGTATTTT. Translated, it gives CASSAARRGTDTQYF.

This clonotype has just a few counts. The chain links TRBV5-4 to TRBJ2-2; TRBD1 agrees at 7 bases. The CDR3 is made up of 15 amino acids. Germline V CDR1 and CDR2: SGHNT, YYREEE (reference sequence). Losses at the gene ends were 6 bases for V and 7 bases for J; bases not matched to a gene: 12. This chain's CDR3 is CASTIDRAKGGELFF. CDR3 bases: TGTGCCAGCACCATCGACAGGGCGAAGGGCGGGGAGCTGTTTTTT.

CDR3 protein: CATQAGNTDTQYF. The CDR3 DNA is TGCGCCACCCAAGCGGGGAACACAGATACGCAGTATTTT. The chain uses TRBV5-1 and TRBJ2-3, with 7 nucleotides matching TRBD2. The ends lost 9 bases at V and 2 bases at J; junction bases unmatched: 6. The CDR3 is 13 amino acids. Germline assignment: CDR1 SGHRS and CDR2 YFSETQ.

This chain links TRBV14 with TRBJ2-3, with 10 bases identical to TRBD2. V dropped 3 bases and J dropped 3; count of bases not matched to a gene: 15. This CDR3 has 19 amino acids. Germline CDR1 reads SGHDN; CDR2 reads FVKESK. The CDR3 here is CASSHGLQAAGGRTDTQYF. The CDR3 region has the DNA TGTGCCAGCAGCCATGGTCTCCAGGCAGCGGGAGGGCGTACAGATACGCAGTATTTT.

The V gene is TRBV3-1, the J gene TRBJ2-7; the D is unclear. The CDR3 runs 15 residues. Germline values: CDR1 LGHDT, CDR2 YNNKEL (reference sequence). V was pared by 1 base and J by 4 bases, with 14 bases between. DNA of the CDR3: TGTGCCAGCAGCCAAGTATGGCAGAAGTTTTACGAGCAGTACTTC. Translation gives CASSQVWQKFYEQYF.

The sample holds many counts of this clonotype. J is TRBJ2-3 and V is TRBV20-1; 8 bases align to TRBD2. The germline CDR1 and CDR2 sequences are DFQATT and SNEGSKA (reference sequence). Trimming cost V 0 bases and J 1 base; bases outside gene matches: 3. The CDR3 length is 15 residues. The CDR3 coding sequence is TGCAGTGCTAGAGATGGTAGCGGGGGCACAGATACGCAGTATTTT. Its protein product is CSARDGSGGTDTQYF.